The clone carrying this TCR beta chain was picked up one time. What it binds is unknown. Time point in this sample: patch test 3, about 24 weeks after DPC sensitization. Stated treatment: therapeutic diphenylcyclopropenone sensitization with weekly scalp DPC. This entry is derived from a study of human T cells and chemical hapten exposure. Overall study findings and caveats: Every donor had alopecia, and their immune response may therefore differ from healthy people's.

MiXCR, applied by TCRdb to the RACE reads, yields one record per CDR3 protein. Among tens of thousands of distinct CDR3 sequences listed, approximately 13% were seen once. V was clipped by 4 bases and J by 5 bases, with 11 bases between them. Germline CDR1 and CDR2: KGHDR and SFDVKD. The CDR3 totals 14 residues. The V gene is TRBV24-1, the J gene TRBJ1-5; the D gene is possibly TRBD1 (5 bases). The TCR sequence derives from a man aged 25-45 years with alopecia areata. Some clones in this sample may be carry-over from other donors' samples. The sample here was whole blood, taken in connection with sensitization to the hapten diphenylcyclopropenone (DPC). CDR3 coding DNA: TGTGCCACCAGTGACAGGGTGAGGGATCAGCCCCAGCATTTT. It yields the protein CATSDRVRDQPQHF.